This TCR beta chain was documented in a study of OX40 agonist ivuxolimab in advanced cancers. Across the study: Ivuxolimab, an agonistic anti-OX40 (CD134) antibody, was given to patients.

Germline-derived CDR1 and CDR2 are SNHLY and FYNNEI. Trimming left V 7 bases short and J 4 bases short, with 10 bases between. The CDR3 has 13 residues. TCRdb's copy holds only in-frame clones and misses some; the assay was immunoSEQ multiplex PCR. Of some 71,000 clones in the sample, around 83% were seen once. Concerning this clone itself: The antigen is not known.

Study findings and constraints: At doses 0.1 to 3.0 mg/kg, CD4+ and CD8+ clones expanded.

Specimen: CD4+ or CD8+ T cells sorted from blood, collected in a trial of the OX40 agonist ivuxolimab. The sequence derives from an adult with an advanced solid tumor such as melanoma, head and neck, liver or kidney cancer. V is TRBV2 and J is TRBJ2-2; TRBD2 is a possible D gene (5 bases). CDR3 sequence reads: CASMRESTGELFF. In nucleotides, the CDR3 is TGTGCCAGCATGAGGGAGAGCACCGGGGAGCTGTTTTTT.